These T cell receptor beta chains were read from a single sample in a study of blood T cell repertoires in COVID-19. Assay: immunoSEQ multiplex PCR; the TCRdb copy retains only in-frame clones and omits some. Of roughly 160,000 clones listed, over 80% are singletons. The source material was peripheral blood. Every receptor here comes from a woman of 80 years or more with COVID-19, enrolled during active disease. The CDR3 runs from the conserved cysteine through the conserved F or W. Fields, in order: clone size, D gene, J gene, V gene, CDR3 protein, CDR3 DNA. The D gene is left open where the match is weak. Expanded clones get a size class; other rows say once, few or many, or leave the size out.

once	TRBD2	TRBJ2-2	TRBV5-4	CASSLGTRLAGELFF	TGTGCCAGCAGCTTAGGGACTAGATTGGCCGGGGAGCTGTTTTTT
NA	NA	TRBJ1-2	TRBV5-8	CASSRGDGGNYGYTF	TGTGCCAGCAGTCGTGGGGATGGAGGGAACTATGGCTACACCTTC
NA	NA	TRBJ1-3	TRBV11-1	CASSSGIRNTIYF	TGTGCCAGCAGCTCGGGAATTCGAAACACCATATATTTT
NA	NA	TRBJ2-2	TRBV7-3	CASSSRVHGELFF	TGTGCCAGCAGCAGCAGGGTGCACGGGGAGCTGTTTTTT
NA	NA	TRBJ2-7	TRBV5-1	CASSYGGDTYEQYF	TGCGCCAGCAGCTACGGGGGTGACACCTACGAGCAGTACTTC
NA	TRBD1	TRBJ1-2	TRBV5-8	CASSQTGPVYGYTF	TGTGCCAGCAGCCAGACAGGGCCTGTCTATGGCTACACCTTC
NA	NA	TRBJ1-2	TRBV6-1	CASSDILGGAF	TGTGCCAGCAGTGACATTTTAGGGGGGGCCTTC
NA	TRBD1	TRBJ1-2	TRBV2	CASRDRGNGYTF	TGTGCCAGCAGGGACAGGGGTAATGGCTACACCTTC
once	NA	TRBJ2-5	TRBV2	CASSDRTPYETQYF	TGTGCCAGCAGTGACCGGACTCCTTACGAGACCCAGTACTTC
NA	TRBD1	TRBJ2-6	TRBV19	CASSIVGTGPSGANVLTF	TGTGCCAGTAGTATAGTGGGGACAGGGCCCTCTGGGGCCAACGTCCTGACTTTC
NA	TRBD2	TRBJ2-4	TRBV5-1	CASSRTSGVDIQYF	TGCGCCAGCAGCCGGACTAGCGGGGTCGACATTCAGTACTTC
many	NA	TRBJ2-7	TRBV27	CASSSGQFYEQYF	TGTGCCAGCAGTTCGGGACAATTCTACGAGCAGTACTTC
NA	NA	TRBJ1-4	TRBV9	CASSVVGGSGEKLFF	TGTGCCAGCAGCGTAGTCGGCGGGTCTGGTGAAAAACTGTTTTTT
few	NA	TRBJ2-7	TRBV5-1	CASSEKQGDLAEQYF	TGCGCCAGCAGCGAAAAACAGGGAGACTTAGCGGAGCAGTACTTC
NA	NA	TRBJ2-7	TRBV6-6	CASSYPESSYEQYF	TGTGCCAGCAGTTACCCGGAGAGCTCCTACGAGCAGTACTTC
few	TRBD2	TRBJ2-1	TRBV19	CASSQRGYNEQFF	TGTGCCAGTAGTCAGCGGGGTTACAATGAGCAGTTCTTC
NA	NA	TRBJ1-1	TRBV5-6	CASSRGQLNTEAFF	TGTGCCAGCAGCCGGGGACAATTGAACACTGAAGCTTTCTTT
NA	NA	TRBJ1-2	TRBV6-5	CASSYQPTGTYDYTF	TGTGCCAGCAGTTACCAGCCCACAGGAACCTATGACTACACCTTC
NA	NA	TRBJ1-2	TRBV2	CASRRMGRGNYGYTF	TGTGCCAGCCGACGAATGGGCAGGGGAAACTATGGCTACACCTTC
NA	TRBD1	TRBJ1-2	TRBV3-1/TRBV3-2	CASSPGQGYGYTF	TGTGCCAGCAGCCCGGGACAGGGTTATGGCTACACCTTC
NA	TRBD1	TRBJ1-1	TRBV5-1	CASSLVGTGAGTEAFF	TGCGCCAGCAGCTTGGTAGGGACAGGGGCGGGCACTGAAGCTTTCTTT
NA	NA	TRBJ1-1	TRBV12-3/TRBV12-4	CASSRGGGAFF	TGTGCCAGCAGTAGGGGCGGGGGAGCTTTCTTT
few	TRBD1	TRBJ1-4	TRBV5-1	CASSLAGQANEKLFF	TGCGCCAGCAGCTTGGCCGGACAGGCAAATGAAAAACTGTTTTTT
NA	TRBD2	TRBJ2-5	TRBV2	CASGLAGSKETQYF	TGTGCCAGCGGCTTAGCGGGGTCTAAAGAGACCCAGTACTTC
NA	NA	TRBJ1-2	TRBV4-1	CASSQEAGTNYGYTF	TGCGCCAGCAGCCAAGAGGCAGGGACTAACTATGGCTACACCTTC
NA	NA	TRBJ2-5	TRBV3-1/TRBV3-2	CASSRTVQETQYF	TGTGCCAGCAGCCGGACAGTTCAAGAGACCCAGTACTTC
NA	NA	TRBJ1-5	TRBV6-6	CASRPLGGGNQPQHF	TGTGCCAGCAGGCCTCTAGGGGGGGGGAATCAGCCCCAGCATTTT
once	NA	TRBJ1-1	TRBV6-2/TRBV6-3	CASSFGGRNTEAFF	TGTGCCAGCAGTTTCGGGGGGCGAAACACTGAAGCTTTCTTT
NA	NA	TRBJ2-7	TRBV23-1	CASSQSVLAAPYEQYF	TGCGCCAGCAGTCAATCGGTTCTAGCTGCTCCCTACGAGCAGTACTTC
NA	NA	TRBJ1-1	TRBV5-1	CASSLAGILNTEAFF	TGCGCCAGCAGCTTGGCAGGGATTCTGAACACTGAAGCTTTCTTT
NA	NA	TRBJ1-4	TRBV18	CASSPTPRNEKLFF	TGTGCCAGCTCACCGACACCTCGGAATGAAAAACTGTTTTTT
once	NA	TRBJ2-7	TRBV4-1	CASSQGPGNKIF	TGCGCCAGCAGCCAAGGGCCGGGAAACAAGATCTTC
NA	NA	TRBJ1-2	TRBV7-3	CARVPRSYGYTF	TGTGCCAGGGTCCCCCGGTCCTATGGCTACACCTTC
few	NA	TRBJ1-6	TRBV21-1	CASTPFESRSPLHF	TGTGCCAGCACCCCGTTCGAGTCCCGGTCACCCCTCCACTTT
NA	NA	TRBJ2-4	TRBV3-1/TRBV3-2	CASSQFRGNIQYF	TGTGCCAGCAGCCAGTTTCGCGGGAACATTCAGTACTTC
few	NA	TRBJ1-5	TRBV20-1	CSASLGGGGNQPQHF	TGCAGTGCTAGTCTCGGGGGGGGCGGCAATCAGCCCCAGCATTTT
NA	NA	TRBJ1-2	TRBV2	CASSEGRIANYGYTF	TGTGCCAGCAGTGAGGGGAGGATCGCTAACTATGGCTACACCTTC
NA	NA	TRBJ1-5	TRBV5-1	CASSPDSLGNQPQHF	TGCGCCAGCAGCCCCGACAGCCTGGGGAATCAGCCCCAGCATTTT
NA	NA	TRBJ2-7	TRBV29-1	CSVVDTFYEQYF	TGCAGCGTTGTGGACACCTTCTACGAGCAGTACTTC
NA	NA	TRBJ2-3	TRBV15	CATSSPRGGFTDTQYF	TGTGCCACCAGCAGTCCCCGTGGGGGGTTCACAGATACGCAGTATTTT
NA	NA	TRBJ2-1	TRBV19	CASKLAEVTTEQFF	TGTGCCAGTAAATTAGCGGAGGTTACCACTGAGCAGTTCTTC
NA	NA	TRBJ2-7	TRBV28	CASSTPGSRYEQYF	TGTGCCAGCAGCACCCCGGGATCCCGATACGAGCAGTACTTC
NA	NA	TRBJ2-5	TRBV28	CASSSGVETQYF	TGTGCCAGCAGTTCCGGGGTGGAGACCCAGTACTTC
NA	NA	TRBJ1-2	TRBV7-2	CASSDQGILYGYTF	TGTGCCAGCAGCGACCAGGGGATCCTCTATGGCTACACCTTC
NA	NA	TRBJ2-6	TRBV7-2	CASGDSRYSGANVLTF	TGTGCCAGCGGCGACAGCCGTTACTCTGGGGCCAACGTCCTGACTTTC
NA	NA	TRBJ2-7	TRBV6-5	CASSPRQGSEQYF	TGTGCCAGCAGTCCCCGACAAGGCAGCGAGCAGTACTTC
once	NA	TRBJ1-2	TRBV27	CASSPTGNYGYTF	TGTGCCAGCAGTCCTACAGGGAACTATGGCTACACCTTC
NA	NA	TRBJ2-5	TRBV5-1	CASSFGTPGETQYF	TGCGCCAGCAGCTTCGGGACTCCCGGAGAGACCCAGTACTTC
once	TRBD2	TRBJ2-5	TRBV5-1	CASSSVTGHGSSGVMFPETQYF	TGCGCCAGCAGCTCGGTAACAGGGCATGGTTCTAGCGGGGTAATGTTTCCAGAGACCCAGTACTTC
NA	NA	TRBJ2-1	TRBV5-1	CASSLGGSSYNEQFF	TGCGCCAGCAGCTTGGGCGGAAGCTCCTACAATGAGCAGTTCTTC
NA	NA	TRBJ2-1	TRBV3-1/TRBV3-2	CASSQDFVNEQFF	TGTGCCAGCAGCCAAGATTTCGTCAATGAGCAGTTCTTC
NA	NA	TRBJ1-1	TRBV19	CASSKRDRNTEAFF	TGTGCCAGTAGTAAACGGGATCGGAACACTGAAGCTTTCTTT
NA	TRBD2	TRBJ2-2	TRBV28	CASSLPSGANTGELFF	TGTGCCAGCAGTTTACCTAGCGGGGCGAACACCGGGGAGCTGTTTTTT
NA	NA	TRBJ1-4	TRBV7-9	CASSLGVPATNEKLFF	TGTGCCAGCAGCTTAGGAGTTCCGGCAACTAATGAAAAACTGTTTTTT
NA	NA	TRBJ2-7	TRBV5-5	CASSLAGTQNYEQYF	TGTGCCAGCAGCTTGGCCGGGACACAAAACTACGAGCAGTACTTC